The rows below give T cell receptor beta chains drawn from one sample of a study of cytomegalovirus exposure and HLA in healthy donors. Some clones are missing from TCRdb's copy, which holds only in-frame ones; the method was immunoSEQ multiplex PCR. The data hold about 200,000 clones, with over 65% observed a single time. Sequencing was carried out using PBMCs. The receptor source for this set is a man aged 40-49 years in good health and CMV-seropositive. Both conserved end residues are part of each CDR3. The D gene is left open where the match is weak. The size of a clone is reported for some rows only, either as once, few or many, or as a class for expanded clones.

CDR3 protein: CASSSSTYEQYF
CDR3 DNA: TGTGCCAGCAGTTCCAGTACCTACGAGCAGTACTTC
D gene: NA
V gene: TRBV28
clone size: NA
J gene: TRBJ2-7

CDR3 protein: CASSTGTPSYEQYF
CDR3 DNA: TGTGCCAGCAGTACCGGGACACCGTCCTACGAGCAGTACTTC
D gene: NA
V gene: TRBV28
clone size: NA
J gene: TRBJ2-7

CDR3 protein: CASSIGTAGQPQHF
CDR3 DNA: TGTGCCAGTAGTATAGGGACAGCTGGTCAGCCCCAGCATTTT
D gene: NA
V gene: TRBV19
clone size: few
J gene: TRBJ1-5

CDR3 protein: CARKNRAEQYF
CDR3 DNA: TGTGCTAGAAAGAACAGGGCCGAGCAGTACTTC
D gene: NA
V gene: TRBV12-5
clone size: few
J gene: TRBJ2-7

CDR3 protein: CASSKGEQRDQPQHF
CDR3 DNA: TGTGCCAGCAGCAAAGGAGAACAGAGGGATCAGCCCCAGCATTTT
D gene: NA
V gene: TRBV21-1
clone size: NA
J gene: TRBJ1-5

CDR3 protein: CASSSGTVGETQYF
CDR3 DNA: TGCGCCAGCAGCTCGGGGACAGTCGGGGAGACCCAGTACTTC
D gene: TRBD1
V gene: TRBV5-1
clone size: NA
J gene: TRBJ2-5

CDR3 protein: CASSLAGLLTADTQYF
CDR3 DNA: TGCGCCAGCAGCTTGGCGGGACTCCTGACGGCCGATACGCAGTATTTT
D gene: NA
V gene: TRBV5-1
clone size: NA
J gene: TRBJ2-3

CDR3 protein: CASSLVAGPYEQYF
CDR3 DNA: TGTGCCAGCAGCTTAGTGGCGGGACCCTACGAGCAGTACTTC
D gene: NA
V gene: TRBV7-2
clone size: NA
J gene: TRBJ2-7

CDR3 protein: CASSLAGQGSEQYF
CDR3 DNA: TGCGCCAGCAGCTTGGCGGGACAGGGATCCGAGCAGTACTTC
D gene: TRBD1
V gene: TRBV5-1
clone size: NA
J gene: TRBJ2-7

CDR3 protein: CATSRGGQPGYTF
CDR3 DNA: TGTGCCACCAGCAGAGGCGGGCAGCCTGGCTACACCTTC
D gene: NA
V gene: TRBV15
clone size: NA
J gene: TRBJ1-2

CDR3 protein: CASSLNAGGGETQYF
CDR3 DNA: TGCGCCAGCAGCCTGAACGCAGGGGGAGGAGAGACCCAGTACTTC
D gene: NA
V gene: TRBV5-1
clone size: NA
J gene: TRBJ2-5

CDR3 protein: CATSRDLADTEAFF
CDR3 DNA: TGTGCCACCAGCAGAGATCTGGCAGACACTGAAGCTTTCTTT
D gene: NA
V gene: TRBV15
clone size: few
J gene: TRBJ1-1

CDR3 protein: CASTGTSGDYNEQFF
CDR3 DNA: TGTGCCAGCACCGGGACTAGCGGAGATTACAATGAGCAGTTCTTC
D gene: TRBD2
V gene: TRBV6-1
clone size: NA
J gene: TRBJ2-1

CDR3 protein: CASSERGLLNEKLFF
CDR3 DNA: TGTGCCAGCAGTGAAAGGGGGTTGTTAAATGAAAAACTGTTTTTT
D gene: NA
V gene: TRBV2
clone size: NA
J gene: TRBJ1-4

CDR3 protein: CASSLGGTGGAETQYF
CDR3 DNA: TGCGCCAGCAGCTTGGGAGGGACAGGGGGCGCGGAGACCCAGTACTTC
D gene: TRBD1
V gene: TRBV5-1
clone size: NA
J gene: TRBJ2-5

CDR3 protein: CSVDGPGEAFF
CDR3 DNA: TGCAGCGTTGATGGGCCAGGTGAAGCTTTCTTT
D gene: NA
V gene: TRBV29-1
clone size: NA
J gene: TRBJ1-1

CDR3 protein: CASSFGQGISEQYF
CDR3 DNA: TGTGCCAGCAGTTTTGGACAGGGTATATCCGAGCAGTACTTC
D gene: TRBD1
V gene: TRBV7-9
clone size: few
J gene: TRBJ2-7

CDR3 protein: CASSLVVAGGPETQYF
CDR3 DNA: TGCGCCAGCAGCTTGGTAGTAGCGGGGGGGCCGGAGACCCAGTACTTC
D gene: TRBD2
V gene: TRBV5-1
clone size: NA
J gene: TRBJ2-5

CDR3 protein: CASSQDFGGAGETQYF
CDR3 DNA: TGTGCCAGCAGCCAAGATTTTGGCGGGGCTGGGGAGACCCAGTACTTC
D gene: NA
V gene: TRBV4-2
clone size: NA
J gene: TRBJ2-5

CDR3 protein: CASSYRESYEQYF
CDR3 DNA: TGTGCCAGCAGCTACCGGGAATCCTACGAGCAGTACTTC
D gene: NA
V gene: TRBV7-9
clone size: few
J gene: TRBJ2-7

CDR3 protein: CASRQGGFGDQPQHF
CDR3 DNA: TGTGCCAGCAGACAGGGGGGTTTTGGGGATCAGCCCCAGCATTTT
D gene: TRBD1
V gene: TRBV27
clone size: NA
J gene: TRBJ1-5

CDR3 protein: CASSPMGQQKGGYTF
CDR3 DNA: TGTGCCAGCTCACCAATGGGACAGCAGAAGGGAGGCTACACCTTC
D gene: TRBD1
V gene: TRBV18
clone size: once
J gene: TRBJ1-2

CDR3 protein: CASSDSPTGGFGTEQFF
CDR3 DNA: TGTGCCAGCAGTGACTCCCCGACAGGGGGCTTTGGGACTGAGCAGTTCTTC
D gene: TRBD1
V gene: TRBV6-4
clone size: once
J gene: TRBJ2-1

CDR3 protein: CASSPGTSGGITGELFF
CDR3 DNA: TGCGCCAGCAGCCCCGGGACTAGCGGGGGGATCACCGGGGAGCTGTTTTTT
D gene: TRBD2
V gene: TRBV5-1
clone size: NA
J gene: TRBJ2-2

CDR3 protein: CASRPTAANTEAFF
CDR3 DNA: TGTGCCAGCAGACCGACAGCAGCGAACACTGAAGCTTTCTTT
D gene: NA
V gene: TRBV2
clone size: NA
J gene: TRBJ1-1

CDR3 protein: CASSYSKAGSAYEQYF
CDR3 DNA: TGTGCCAGCAGTTATTCCAAAGCGGGTTCGGCCTACGAGCAGTACTTC
D gene: NA
V gene: TRBV27
clone size: NA
J gene: TRBJ2-7

CDR3 protein: CASSLMAGLSGELFF
CDR3 DNA: TGTGCCAGCAGTTTGATGGCGGGACTATCCGGGGAGCTGTTTTTT
D gene: TRBD2
V gene: TRBV27
clone size: NA
J gene: TRBJ2-2

CDR3 protein: CASSSGLAGGDEQFF
CDR3 DNA: TGTGCCAGCAGTTCTGGACTAGCGGGGGGGGATGAGCAGTTCTTC
D gene: TRBD2
V gene: TRBV6-5
clone size: NA
J gene: TRBJ2-1

CDR3 protein: CASSQLGLKQETQYF
CDR3 DNA: TGCGCCAGCAGCCAATTGGGACTGAAACAAGAGACCCAGTACTTC
D gene: NA
V gene: TRBV4-1
clone size: NA
J gene: TRBJ2-5

CDR3 protein: CASGQGYGNTIYF
CDR3 DNA: TGTGCCAGCGGCCAGGGGTATGGAAACACCATATATTTT
D gene: NA
V gene: TRBV6-1
clone size: once
J gene: TRBJ1-3

CDR3 protein: CASSKVRRQGNLGGTNTGELFF
CDR3 DNA: TGTGCCAGCAGCAAAGTGAGGCGGCAGGGAAATTTGGGTGGTACTAACACCGGGGAGCTGTTTTTT
D gene: NA
V gene: TRBV21-1
clone size: NA
J gene: TRBJ2-2

CDR3 protein: CASSFSETHTGELFF
CDR3 DNA: TGTGCCAGCAGCTTTAGTGAAACCCACACCGGGGAGCTGTTTTTT
D gene: NA
V gene: TRBV7-9
clone size: NA
J gene: TRBJ2-2

CDR3 protein: CASSLYNQPQHF
CDR3 DNA: TGTGCCAGCAGCTTATACAATCAGCCCCAGCATTTT
D gene: NA
V gene: TRBV13
clone size: NA
J gene: TRBJ1-5

CDR3 protein: CSVDLRETQYF
CDR3 DNA: TGCAGCGTTGATCTACGTGAGACCCAGTACTTC
D gene: NA
V gene: TRBV29-1
clone size: NA
J gene: TRBJ2-5

CDR3 protein: CAITGGDQPQHF
CDR3 DNA: TGTGCCATTACGGGGGGGGATCAGCCCCAGCATTTT
D gene: NA
V gene: TRBV28
clone size: few
J gene: TRBJ1-5

CDR3 protein: CASRWGSGSGNEQFF
CDR3 DNA: TGTGCCTCCCGATGGGGTAGCGGGAGTGGGAATGAGCAGTTCTTC
D gene: TRBD2
V gene: TRBV19
clone size: NA
J gene: TRBJ2-1

CDR3 protein: CASSPGQGAGSSYNEQFF
CDR3 DNA: TGTGCCAGCAGTCCTGGACAGGGGGCGGGCAGCTCCTACAATGAGCAGTTCTTC
D gene: TRBD1
V gene: TRBV27
clone size: NA
J gene: TRBJ2-1

CDR3 protein: CSVEELGTGVTYEQYF
CDR3 DNA: TGCAGCGTTGAAGAACTCGGGACAGGGGTAACGTACGAGCAGTACTTC
D gene: TRBD1
V gene: TRBV29-1
clone size: NA
J gene: TRBJ2-7

CDR3 protein: CASSLRGTGGIHEQYF
CDR3 DNA: TGTGCCAGCAGCTTGAGGGGGACGGGGGGCATCCACGAGCAGTACTTC
D gene: NA
V gene: TRBV5-6
clone size: NA
J gene: TRBJ2-7